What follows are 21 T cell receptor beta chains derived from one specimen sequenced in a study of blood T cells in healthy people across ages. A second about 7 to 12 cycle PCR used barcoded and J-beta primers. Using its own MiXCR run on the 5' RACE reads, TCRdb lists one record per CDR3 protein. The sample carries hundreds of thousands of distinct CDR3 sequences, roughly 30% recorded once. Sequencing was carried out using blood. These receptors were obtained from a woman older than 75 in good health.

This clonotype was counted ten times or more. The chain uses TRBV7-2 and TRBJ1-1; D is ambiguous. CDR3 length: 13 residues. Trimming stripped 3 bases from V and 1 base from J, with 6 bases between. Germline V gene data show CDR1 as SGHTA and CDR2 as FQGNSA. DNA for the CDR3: TGTGCCAGCAGCTTGGGCAGGAACACTGAAGCTTTCTTT. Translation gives CASSLGRNTEAFF. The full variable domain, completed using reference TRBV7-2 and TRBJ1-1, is GAGVSQSPSNKVTEKGKDVELRCDPISGHTALYWYRQSLGQGLEFLIYFQGNSAPDKSGLPSDRFSAERTGGSVSTLTIQRTQQEDSAVYLCASSLGRNTEAFFGQGTRLTVV.

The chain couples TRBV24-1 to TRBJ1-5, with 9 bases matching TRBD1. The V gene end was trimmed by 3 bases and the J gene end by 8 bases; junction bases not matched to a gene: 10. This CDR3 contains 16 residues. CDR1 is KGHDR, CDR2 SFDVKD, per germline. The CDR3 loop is CATSDTTGTGFKPQHF. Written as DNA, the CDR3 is TGTGCCACCAGTGATACTACCGGGACAGGGTTCAAGCCCCAGCATTTT.

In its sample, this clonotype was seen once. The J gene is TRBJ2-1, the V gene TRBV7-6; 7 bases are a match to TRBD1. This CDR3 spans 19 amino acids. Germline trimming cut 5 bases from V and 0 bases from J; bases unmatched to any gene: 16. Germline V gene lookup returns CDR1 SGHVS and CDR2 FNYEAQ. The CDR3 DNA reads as TGTGCCAGCAGCCCACTCCGGGACAGTTATAAGAGCTCCTACAATGAGCAGTTCTTC. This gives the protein CASSPLRDSYKSSYNEQFF.

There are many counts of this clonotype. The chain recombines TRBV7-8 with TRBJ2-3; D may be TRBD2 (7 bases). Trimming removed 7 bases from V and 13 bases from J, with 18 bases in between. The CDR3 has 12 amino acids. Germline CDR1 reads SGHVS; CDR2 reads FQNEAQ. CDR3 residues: CASTAGTGREYF. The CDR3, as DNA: TGTGCCAGCACCGCGGGTACAGGGAGGGAGTATTTT.

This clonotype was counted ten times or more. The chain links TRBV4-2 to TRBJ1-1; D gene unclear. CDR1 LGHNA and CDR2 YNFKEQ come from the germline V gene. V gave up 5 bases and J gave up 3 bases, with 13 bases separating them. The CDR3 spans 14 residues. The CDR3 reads CASSSLDGDTEAFF. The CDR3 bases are TGTGCCAGCAGCTCCCTGGACGGAGACACTGAAGCTTTCTTT.

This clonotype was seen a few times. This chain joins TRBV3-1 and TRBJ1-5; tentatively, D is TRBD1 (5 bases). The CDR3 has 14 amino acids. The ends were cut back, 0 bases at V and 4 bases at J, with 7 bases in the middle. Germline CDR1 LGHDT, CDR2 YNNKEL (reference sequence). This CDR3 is CASSQEWGNQPQHF. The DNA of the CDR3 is TGTGCCAGCAGCCAAGAATGGGGGAATCAGCCCCAGCATTTT. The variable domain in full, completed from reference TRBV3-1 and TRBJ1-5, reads DTAVSQTPKYLVTQMGNDKSIKCEQNLGHDTMYWYKQDSKKFLKIMFSYNNKELIINETVPNRFSPKSPDKAHLNLHINSLELGDSAVYFCASSQEWGNQPQHFGDGTRLSIL.

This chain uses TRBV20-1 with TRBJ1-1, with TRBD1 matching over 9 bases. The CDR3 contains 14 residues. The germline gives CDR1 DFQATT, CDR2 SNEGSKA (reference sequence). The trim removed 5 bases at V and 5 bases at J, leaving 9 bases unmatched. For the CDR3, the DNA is TGCAGTGCTGTACCCGGGACAGGGCAAACTGAAGCTTTCTTT. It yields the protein CSAVPGTGQTEAFF.

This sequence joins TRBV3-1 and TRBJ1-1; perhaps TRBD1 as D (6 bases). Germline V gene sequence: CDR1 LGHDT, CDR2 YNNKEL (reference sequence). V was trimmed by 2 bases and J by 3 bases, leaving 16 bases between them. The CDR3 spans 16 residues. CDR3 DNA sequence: TGTGCCAGCAGCCAATTGTCAGGGGTGAGACACACTGAAGCTTTCTTT. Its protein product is CASSQLSGVRHTEAFF.

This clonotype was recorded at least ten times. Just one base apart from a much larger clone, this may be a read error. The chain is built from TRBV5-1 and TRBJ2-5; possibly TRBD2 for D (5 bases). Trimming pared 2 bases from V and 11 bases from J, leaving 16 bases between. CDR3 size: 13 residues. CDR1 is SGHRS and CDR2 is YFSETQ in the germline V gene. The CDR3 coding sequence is TGCGCCAGCAGCTTATCGGGGTTTAATGAGCAGTACTTC. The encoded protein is CASSLSGFNEQYF.

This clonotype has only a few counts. CDR3 nucleotide sequence: TGTGCCAGCAGTGGCCAGCATCAGCCCCAGCATTTT. Protein sequence: CASSGQHQPQHF. The V gene is TRBV6-1, the J gene TRBJ1-5; D is uncertain. The germline CDR1 and CDR2 sequences are MNHNS and SASEGT. CDR3 size: 12 residues. Trimming took 4 bases from V and 5 from J, leaving 6 bases between them.

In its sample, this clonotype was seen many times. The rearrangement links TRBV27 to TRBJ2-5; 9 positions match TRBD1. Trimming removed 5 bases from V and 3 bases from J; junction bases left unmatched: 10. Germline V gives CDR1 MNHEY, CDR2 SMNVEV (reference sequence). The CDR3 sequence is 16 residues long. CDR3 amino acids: CASSPMLRTGEETQYF. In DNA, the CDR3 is TGTGCCAGCAGTCCGATGCTTAGGACAGGGGAAGAGACCCAGTACTTC.

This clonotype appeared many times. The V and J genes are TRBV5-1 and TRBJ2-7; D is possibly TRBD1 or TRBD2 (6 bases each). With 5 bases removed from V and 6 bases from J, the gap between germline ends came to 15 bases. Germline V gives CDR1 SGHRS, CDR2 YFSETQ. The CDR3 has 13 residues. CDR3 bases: TGCGCCAGCAGACACCGGACAGCGGGCGAGCAGTACTTC. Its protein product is CASRHRTAGEQYF.

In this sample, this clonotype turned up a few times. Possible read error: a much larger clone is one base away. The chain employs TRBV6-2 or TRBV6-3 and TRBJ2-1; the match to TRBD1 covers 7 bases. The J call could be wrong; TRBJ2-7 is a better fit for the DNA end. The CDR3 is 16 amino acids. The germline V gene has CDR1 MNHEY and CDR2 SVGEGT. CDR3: CASSGTATLRYNEQYF. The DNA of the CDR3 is TGTGCCAGCAGTGGGACAGCTACATTAAGGTACAATGAGCAGTACTTC.

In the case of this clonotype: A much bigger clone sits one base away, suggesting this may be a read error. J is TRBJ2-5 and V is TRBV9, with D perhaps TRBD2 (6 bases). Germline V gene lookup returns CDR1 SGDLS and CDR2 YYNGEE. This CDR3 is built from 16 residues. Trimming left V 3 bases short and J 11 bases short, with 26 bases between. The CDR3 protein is CASSANAGGLNNEQYF. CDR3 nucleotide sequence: TGTGCCAGCAGCGCAAACGCCGGGGGACTGAACAATGAGCAGTACTTC.

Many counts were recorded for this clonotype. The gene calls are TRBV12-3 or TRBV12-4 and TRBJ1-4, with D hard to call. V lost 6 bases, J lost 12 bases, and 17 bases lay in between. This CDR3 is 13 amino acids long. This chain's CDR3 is CASSRPGRLELFF. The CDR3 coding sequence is TGTGCCAGCAGCCGACCCGGACGCTTAGAACTGTTTTTT.

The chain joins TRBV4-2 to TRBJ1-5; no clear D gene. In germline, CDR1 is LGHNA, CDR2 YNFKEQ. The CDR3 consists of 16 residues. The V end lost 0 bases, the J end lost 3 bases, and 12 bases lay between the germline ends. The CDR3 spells CASSQDWRGPNQPQHF. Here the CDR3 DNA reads TGTGCCAGCAGCCAAGATTGGAGAGGCCCCAATCAGCCCCAGCATTTT.

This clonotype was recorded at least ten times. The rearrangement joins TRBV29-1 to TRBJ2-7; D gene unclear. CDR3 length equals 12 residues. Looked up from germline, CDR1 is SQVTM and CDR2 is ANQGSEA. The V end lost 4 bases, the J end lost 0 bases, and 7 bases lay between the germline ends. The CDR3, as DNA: TGCAGCGTTGGCAGAAGCTCCTACGAGCAGTACTTC. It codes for CSVGRSSYEQYF.

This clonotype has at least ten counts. In nucleotides, the CDR3 is TGCAGTGCACAGAGGTCCCAGGCGCGAGAGCAGTACTTC. Protein sequence: CSAQRSQAREQYF. The chain is built from TRBV20-1 and TRBJ2-7; D gene unclear. With 6 bases removed from V and 7 bases from J, the gap between germline ends came to 19 bases. The CDR3 totals 13 residues. CDR1 DFQATT and CDR2 SNEGSKA come from the germline V gene (reference sequence).

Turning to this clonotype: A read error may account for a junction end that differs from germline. The chain's CDR3 is CASSLGTGRVRTDAQYF. CDR3 DNA sequence: TGTGCCAGCAGTTTAGGGACAGGGCGAGTGAGAACAGATGCGCAGTATTTT. The chain links TRBV12-3 or TRBV12-4 to TRBJ2-3; 8 bases are shared with TRBD1. CDR3 length: 17 residues.

The CDR3 DNA follows: TGTGCCAGCAGCCCGGGATTTGACACTGAAGCTTTCTTT. Translated: CASSPGFDTEAFF. This sequence joins TRBV3-1 and TRBJ1-1, with D unresolved. Between the trimmed V and J ends, which lost 4 bases and 3 bases, there was a span of 9 bases. This CDR3 has 13 amino acids. Per the germline V gene, CDR1 is LGHDT and CDR2 is YNNKEL (reference sequence).

The CDR3 nucleotides are TGCAGTGCTAGAGATCAATTCGGCACGGAGACCCAGTACTTC. This codes for CSARDQFGTETQYF. The genes are TRBV20-1 and TRBJ2-5; D gene unclear. The V end was cut by 0 bases, the J end by 5 bases, with 13 bases between. Germline-derived CDR1 and CDR2 are DFQATT and SNEGSKA (reference sequence). CDR3 length equals 14 residues.